The text below deals with one T cell receptor (beta chain). The target antigen is unknown. The data were taken from a study of CD8+ T cells in alopecia areata. This CDR3 spans 14 amino acids. V lost 3 bases to trimming and J lost 5 bases; unmatched junction nucleotides: 7. Germline CDR1 reads GTSNPN; CDR2 reads SVGIG (reference sequence). General study results and limits: There were also resident alphabeta T cells of normal skin sequenced in scalp samples. It was observed that many expanded lesional clones persisted in scalp and blood during tofacitinib.

Documented treatment: oral pan-JAK inhibitor, 5-10 mg twice daily. Lesional scalp punch biopsies and peripheral blood were collected from alopecia areata patients. Extracted from the samples, RNA was reverse transcribed into cDNA to serve as the sequencing template. Sequenced by immunoSEQ multiplex PCR; TCRdb stores in-frame clones only, minus some. The sample lists roughly 180,000 clones; approximately 60% were seen once. This sequence was found in a human donor with alopecia areata. The chain employs TRBV30 and TRBJ2-3; TRBD2 aligns across 8 bases. The sequences come from CD4+ T cells sorted from blood, collected at week 4, from a patient treated with tofacitinib. CDR3 nucleotides: TGTGCCTGGAGACTGAGCGGGGGACGAGATACGCAGTATTTT. Amino acid sequence: CAWRLSGGRDTQYF.